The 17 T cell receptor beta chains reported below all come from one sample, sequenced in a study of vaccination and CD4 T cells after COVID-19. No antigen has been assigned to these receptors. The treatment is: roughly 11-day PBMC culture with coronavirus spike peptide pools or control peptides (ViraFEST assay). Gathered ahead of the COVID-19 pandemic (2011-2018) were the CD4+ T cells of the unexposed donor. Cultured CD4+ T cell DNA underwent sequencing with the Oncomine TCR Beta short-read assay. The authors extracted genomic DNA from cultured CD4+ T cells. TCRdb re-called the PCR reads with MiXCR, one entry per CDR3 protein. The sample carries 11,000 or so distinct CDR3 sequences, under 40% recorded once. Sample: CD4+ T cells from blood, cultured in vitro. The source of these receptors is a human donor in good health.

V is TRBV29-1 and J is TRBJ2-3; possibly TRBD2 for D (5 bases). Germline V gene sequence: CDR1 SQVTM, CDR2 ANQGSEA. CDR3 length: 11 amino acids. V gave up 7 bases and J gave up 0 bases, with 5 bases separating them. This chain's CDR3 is CSGTSTDTQYF. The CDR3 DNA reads TGCAGCGGGACTAGCACAGATACGCAGTATTTT.

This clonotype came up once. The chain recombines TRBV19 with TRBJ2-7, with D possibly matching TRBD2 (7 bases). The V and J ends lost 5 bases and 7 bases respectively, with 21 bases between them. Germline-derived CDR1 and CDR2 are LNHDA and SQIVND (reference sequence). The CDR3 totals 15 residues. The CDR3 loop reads CASSASSGRTGEQYF. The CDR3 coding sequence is TGTGCCAGTAGTGCGTCTAGCGGACGTACAGGGGAGCAGTACTTC.

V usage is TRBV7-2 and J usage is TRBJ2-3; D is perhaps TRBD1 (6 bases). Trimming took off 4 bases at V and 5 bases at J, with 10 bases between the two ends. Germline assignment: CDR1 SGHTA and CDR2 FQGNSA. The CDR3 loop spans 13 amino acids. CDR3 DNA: TGTGCCAGCAGCTCCTACAGGGAAGATACGCAGTATTTT. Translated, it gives CASSSYREDTQYF.

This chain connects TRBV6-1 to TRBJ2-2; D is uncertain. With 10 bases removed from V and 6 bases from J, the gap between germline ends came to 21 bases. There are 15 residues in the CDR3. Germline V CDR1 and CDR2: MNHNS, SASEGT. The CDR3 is CATRAPGDWAGELFF. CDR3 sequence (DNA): TGTGCCACCCGGGCCCCCGGCGATTGGGCCGGGGAGCTGTTTTTT.

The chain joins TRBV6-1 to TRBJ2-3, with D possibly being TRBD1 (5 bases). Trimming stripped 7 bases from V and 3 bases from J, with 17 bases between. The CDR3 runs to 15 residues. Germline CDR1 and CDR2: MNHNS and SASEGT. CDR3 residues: CASTLWTSGTDTQYF. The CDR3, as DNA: TGTGCCAGCACCCTATGGACATCTGGGACAGATACGCAGTATTTT.

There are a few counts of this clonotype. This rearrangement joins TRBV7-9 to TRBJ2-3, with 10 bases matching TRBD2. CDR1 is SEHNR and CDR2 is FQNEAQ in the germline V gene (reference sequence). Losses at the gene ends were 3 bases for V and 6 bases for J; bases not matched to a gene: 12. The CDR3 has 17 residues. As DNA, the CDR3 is TGTGCCAGCAGCTTCAAGGCAAGCGGGAGGGCCGTGGATACGCAGTATTTT. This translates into CASSFKASGRAVDTQYF.

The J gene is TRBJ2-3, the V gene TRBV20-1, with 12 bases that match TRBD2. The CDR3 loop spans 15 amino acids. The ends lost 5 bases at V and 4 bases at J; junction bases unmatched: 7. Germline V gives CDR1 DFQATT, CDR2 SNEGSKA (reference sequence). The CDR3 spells CSAPRASGRADTQYF. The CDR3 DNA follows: TGCAGTGCTCCTCGGGCTAGCGGGAGGGCAGATACGCAGTATTTT.

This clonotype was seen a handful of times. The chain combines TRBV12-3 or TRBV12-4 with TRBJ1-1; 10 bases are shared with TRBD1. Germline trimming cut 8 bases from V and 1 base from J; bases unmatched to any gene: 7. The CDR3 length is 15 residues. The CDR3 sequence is CASGGQGIENTEAFF. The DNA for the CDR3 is TGTGCCAGCGGGGGACAGGGGATTGAGAACACTGAAGCTTTCTTT.

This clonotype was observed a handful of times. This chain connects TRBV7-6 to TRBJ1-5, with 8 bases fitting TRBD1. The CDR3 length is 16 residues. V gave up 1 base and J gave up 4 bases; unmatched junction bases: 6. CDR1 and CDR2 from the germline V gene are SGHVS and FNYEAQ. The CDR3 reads CASSLGDRGTNQPQHF. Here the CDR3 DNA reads TGTGCCAGCAGCTTAGGTGACAGGGGAACGAATCAGCCCCAGCATTTT.

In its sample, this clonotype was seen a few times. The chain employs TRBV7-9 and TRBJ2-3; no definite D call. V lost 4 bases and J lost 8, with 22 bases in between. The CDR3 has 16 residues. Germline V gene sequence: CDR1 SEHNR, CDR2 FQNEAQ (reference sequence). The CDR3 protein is CASSSLPESTAGTQYF. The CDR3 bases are TGTGCCAGCAGCTCCCTCCCCGAGTCTACGGCTGGTACGCAGTATTTT.

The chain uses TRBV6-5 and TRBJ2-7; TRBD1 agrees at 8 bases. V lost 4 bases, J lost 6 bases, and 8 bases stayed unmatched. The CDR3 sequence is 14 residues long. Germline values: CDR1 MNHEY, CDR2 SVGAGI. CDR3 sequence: CASSWRAGGAEQYF. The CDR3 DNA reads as TGTGCCAGCAGTTGGCGCGCAGGGGGCGCCGAGCAGTACTTC.

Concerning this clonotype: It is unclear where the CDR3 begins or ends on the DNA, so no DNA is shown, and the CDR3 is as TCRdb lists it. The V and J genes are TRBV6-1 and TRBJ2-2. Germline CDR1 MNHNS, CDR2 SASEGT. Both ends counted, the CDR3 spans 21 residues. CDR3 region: CASSEFGRRQRAVLRAGELFF.

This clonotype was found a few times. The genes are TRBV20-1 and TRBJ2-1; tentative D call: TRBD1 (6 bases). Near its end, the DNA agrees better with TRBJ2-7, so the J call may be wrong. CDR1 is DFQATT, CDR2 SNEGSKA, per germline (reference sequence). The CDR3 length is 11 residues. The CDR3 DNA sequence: TGCAGTGCCCAGGGGCGAGGCGAGCAGTACTTC. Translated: CSAQGRGEQYF.

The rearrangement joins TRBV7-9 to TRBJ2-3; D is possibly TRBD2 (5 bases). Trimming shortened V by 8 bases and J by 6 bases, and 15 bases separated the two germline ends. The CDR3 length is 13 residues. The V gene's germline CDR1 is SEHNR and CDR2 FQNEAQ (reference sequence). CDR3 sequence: CASGVAGMDTQYF. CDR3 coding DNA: TGTGCCAGCGGTGTAGCCGGGATGGATACGCAGTATTTT.

The CDR3 nucleotides read TGTGCCTGGAGAACCGGGCAGACGTACCAAGAGACCCAGTACTTC. Its translation: CAWRTGQTYQETQYF. This chain joins TRBV30 and TRBJ2-5; D unresolved. Between the trimmed V and J ends, which lost 3 bases and 0 bases, there was a span of 14 bases. CDR3 length: 15 amino acids. Per germline, CDR1 GTSNPN and CDR2 SVGIG (reference sequence).

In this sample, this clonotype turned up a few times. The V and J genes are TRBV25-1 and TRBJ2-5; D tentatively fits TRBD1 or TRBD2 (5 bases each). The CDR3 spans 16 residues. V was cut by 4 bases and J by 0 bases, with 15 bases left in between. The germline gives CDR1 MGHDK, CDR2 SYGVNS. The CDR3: CASSGTGTPYQETQYF. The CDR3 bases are TGTGCCAGCAGTGGAACCGGGACGCCGTACCAAGAGACCCAGTACTTC.

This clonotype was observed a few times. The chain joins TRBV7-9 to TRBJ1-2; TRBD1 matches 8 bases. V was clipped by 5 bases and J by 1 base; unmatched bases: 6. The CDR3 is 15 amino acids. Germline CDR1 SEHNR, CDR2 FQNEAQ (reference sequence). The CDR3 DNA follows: TGTGCCAGCAGCCCAGGGGGCGGCCATAACTATGGCTACACCTTC. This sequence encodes CASSPGGGHNYGYTF.